Listed below are T cell receptor beta chains from one sample, sequenced in a study of CD8 T cells in ankylosing spondylitis. TCRdb passed the 5' RACE reads through MiXCR, listing each CDR3 protein once. The sample holds about 360,000 distinct CDR3 sequences, 20% seen once. The sequencing input was blood, either unsorted or a sorted T cell fraction (not recorded which). Source of these receptors: a male donor with ankylosing spondylitis or in good health (not recorded which). Each CDR3 is given with its conserved first and last residue. The D gene is left open where the match is weak. Size is omitted from some rows. Given values are once, few, many or a class for expanded clones.

size,V,D,J,CDR3,DNA
few,TRBV28,NA,TRBJ2-1,CASSLEPGAPENEQFF,TGTGCCAGCAGTTTAGAGCCGGGGGCGCCTGAAAATGAGCAGTTCTTC
few,TRBV11-2,NA,TRBJ1-4,CASSPAGSTAAGNEKLFF,TGTGCCAGCAGCCCGGCAGGGTCAACCGCGGCGGGAAATGAAAAACTGTTTTTT
NA,TRBV4-1,TRBD2,TRBJ2-7,CASSQATGRYEQYF,TGCGCCAGCAGCCAAGCCACCGGGAGGTACGAGCAGTACTTC
NA,TRBV5-1,TRBD1,TRBJ1-2,CASTLAGTGVANYGYTF,TGCGCCAGCACCTTAGCCGGGACAGGGGTTGCTAACTATGGCTACACCTTC
few,TRBV20-1,NA,TRBJ2-7,CSARDRQGGNEQYF,TGCAGTGCTAGAGATAGGCAGGGTGGGAACGAGCAGTACTTC
few,TRBV28,NA,TRBJ2-7,CASSLFGVYEQYF,TGTGCCAGCAGTCTTTTTGGAGTATACGAGCAGTACTTC
NA,TRBV3-1,NA,TRBJ2-5,CASSQVGFQETQYF,TGTGCCAGCAGCCAAGTGGGGTTCCAAGAGACCCAGTACTTC
NA,TRBV2,TRBD1,TRBJ2-7,CASRNRDRDYEQYF,TGTGCCAGCAGGAATAGGGACAGGGACTACGAGCAGTACTTC
NA,TRBV12-3/TRBV12-4,TRBD1,TRBJ2-7,CASSFVAGGSEQYF,TGTGCCAGCAGTTTTGTGGCAGGGGGCTCCGAGCAGTACTTC
few,TRBV4-1,NA,TRBJ2-5,CASSQDLPGGQETQYF,TGCGCCAGCAGCCAAGATCTACCCGGGGGTCAAGAGACCCAGTACTTC
NA,TRBV29-1,NA,TRBJ2-1,CSASQGGNEQFF,TGCAGCGCCTCCCAGGGGGGCAATGAGCAGTTCTTC
NA,TRBV7-2,NA,TRBJ1-1,CASNPRRWDTEAFF,TGTGCCAGCAACCCAAGGAGGTGGGACACTGAAGCTTTCTTT
NA,TRBV20-1,NA,TRBJ2-4,CSARDPGLAKNIQYF,TGCAGTGCTAGAGATCCGGGATTAGCCAAAAACATTCAGTACTTC
NA,TRBV6-4,TRBD2,TRBJ2-1,CASSDSDGGATNEQFF,TGTGCCAGCAGTGACTCCGACGGGGGGGCAACCAATGAGCAGTTCTTC
NA,TRBV30,TRBD1,TRBJ2-3,CAWSGTGVTDTQYF,TGTGCCTGGAGTGGGACAGGGGTCACAGATACGCAGTATTTT
few,TRBV12-3/TRBV12-4,NA,TRBJ1-2,CASSFGLNNYGYTF,TGTGCCAGCAGTTTTGGATTAAATAACTATGGCTACACCTTC
NA,TRBV6-1,TRBD2,TRBJ2-7,CASSGTSGGSGEQYF,TGTGCCAGCAGTGGGACTAGCGGGGGGAGTGGCGAGCAGTACTTC
NA,TRBV12-3/TRBV12-4,TRBD2,TRBJ2-5,CTSSLEAGLAGGRRETQYF,TGTACCAGCAGTTTAGAAGCGGGACTAGCGGGGGGGCGGCGAGAGACCCAGTACTTC
NA,TRBV28,TRBD1,TRBJ1-1,CASSLFAGGQTEAFF,TGTGCCAGCAGTTTATTTGCAGGGGGCCAGACTGAAGCTTTCTTT
many,TRBV3-1,NA,TRBJ2-7,CASSQGLTYEQYF,TGTGCCAGCAGCCAAGGACTTACCTACGAGCAGTACTTC
few,TRBV4-2,NA,TRBJ2-1,CASSQADSDYNEQFF,TGTGCCAGCAGCCAAGCCGACAGTGACTACAATGAGCAGTTCTTC
many,TRBV3-1,NA,TRBJ2-1,CASSDSYNEQFF,TGTGCCAGCAGCGACAGCTACAATGAGCAGTTCTTC
NA,TRBV4-1,TRBD1,TRBJ2-7,CASSQVQTGGYEQYF,TGCGCCAGCAGCCAAGTTCAGACAGGGGGCTACGAGCAGTACTTC
NA,TRBV6-1,TRBD1,TRBJ1-4,CASRPGGTGPTELFF,TGTGCCAGCAGACCCGGAGGGACAGGACCCACCGAACTGTTTTTT
NA,TRBV15,TRBD2,TRBJ2-7,CATSSQRGGSYEQYF,TGTGCCACCAGCTCACAGCGGGGGGGCTCCTACGAGCAGTACTTC
few,TRBV10-2,TRBD1,TRBJ2-7,CASSESIAGTGSGEQYF,TGCGCCAGCAGTGAGTCAATAGCCGGGACAGGCTCAGGCGAGCAGTACTTC
many,TRBV4-2,NA,TRBJ2-7,CASSQGLPRSYEQYF,TGTGCCAGCAGCCAAGGGCTTCCCCGGTCCTACGAGCAGTACTTC
few,TRBV12-3/TRBV12-4,NA,TRBJ2-3,CASSFQIPTKAGWRFDTQYF,TGTGCCAGCAGTTTCCAAATCCCCACAAAGGCCGGGTGGAGGTTTGATACGCAGTATTTT
few,TRBV10-3,NA,TRBJ2-1,CATGRFDNEQFF,TGTGCCACCGGGCGTTTTGACAATGAGCAGTTCTTC
few,TRBV9,TRBD1,TRBJ2-3,CASSDETGSDTQYF,TGTGCCAGCAGCGACGAGACAGGGTCTGATACGCAGTATTTT
NA,TRBV7-9,NA,TRBJ2-4,CASVNPGDPKNIQYF,TGTGCCAGCGTAAATCCAGGGGATCCCAAAAACATTCAGTACTTC